This T cell receptor (beta chain) was profiled in a study of blood T cell repertoires in COVID-19. About the study: Acute and convalescent COVID-19 samples came from the United States, Italy and Spain. The cDNA or gDNA used as material had been derived from T cells, B-cell-depleted T cells, or PBMCs.

Authors' methods: Reference gene primer amplification gave estimated nucleated cell counts. Profiling relied on immunoSEQ multiplex PCR, and the TCRdb table lists in-frame clones only, not all of them. V and J calls and clone size are copied from that table; D and trimming were computed from the DNA. The sample includes about 150,000 clones, about 80% seen only once; the top ten take over 25%. As for this clone: Other DNA sequences in this specimen translate into the identical CDR3.

V lost 5 bases, J lost 3 bases, and 11 bases lay in between. The CDR3 consists of 14 residues. The V gene's germline CDR1 is LNHDA and CDR2 SQIVND (reference sequence). The rearrangement links TRBV19 to TRBJ1-5; tentative D call: TRBD1 (6 bases). The TCR sequence derives from a woman aged 55-70 years with acute or convalescent COVID-19. The sequenced sample was peripheral blood. The CDR3 region has the DNA TGTGCCAGTAGTTTCACAGGGACCAATCAGCCCCAGCATTTT. This gives the protein CASSFTGTNQPQHF.